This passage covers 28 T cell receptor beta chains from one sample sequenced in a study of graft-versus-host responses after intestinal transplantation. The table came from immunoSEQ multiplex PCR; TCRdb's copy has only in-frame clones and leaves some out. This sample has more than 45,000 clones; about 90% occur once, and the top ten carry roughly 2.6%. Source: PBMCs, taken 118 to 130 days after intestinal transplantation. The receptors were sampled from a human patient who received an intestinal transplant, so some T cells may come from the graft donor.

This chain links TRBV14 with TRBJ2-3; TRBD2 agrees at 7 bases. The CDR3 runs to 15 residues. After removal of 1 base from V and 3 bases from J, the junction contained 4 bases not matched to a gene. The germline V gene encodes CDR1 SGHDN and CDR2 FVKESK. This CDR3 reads CASSQGLADTDTQYF. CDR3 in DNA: TGTGCCAGCAGCCAAGGTCTAGCGGATACAGATACGCAGTATTTT.

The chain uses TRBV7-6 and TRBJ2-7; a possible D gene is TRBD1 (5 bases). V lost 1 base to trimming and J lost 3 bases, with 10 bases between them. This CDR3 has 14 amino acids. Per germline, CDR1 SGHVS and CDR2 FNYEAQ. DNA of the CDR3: TGTGCCAGCAGCTTAGAACCAGGGCACTACGAGCAGTACTTC. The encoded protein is CASSLEPGHYEQYF.

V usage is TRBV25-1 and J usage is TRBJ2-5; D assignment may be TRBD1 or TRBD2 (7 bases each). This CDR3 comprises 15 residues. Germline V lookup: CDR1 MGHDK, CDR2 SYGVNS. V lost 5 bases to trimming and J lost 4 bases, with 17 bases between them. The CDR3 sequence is CASSPQGGRGETQYF. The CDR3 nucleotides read TGTGCCAGCAGTCCCCAGGGGGGGAGGGGAGAGACCCAGTACTTC.

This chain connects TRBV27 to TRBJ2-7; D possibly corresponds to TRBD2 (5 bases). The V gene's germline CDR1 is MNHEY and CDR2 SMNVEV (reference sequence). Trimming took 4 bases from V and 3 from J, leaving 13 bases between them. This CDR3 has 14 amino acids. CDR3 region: CASSSGLKIYEQYF. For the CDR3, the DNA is TGTGCCAGCAGTTCCGGACTGAAGATCTACGAGCAGTACTTC.

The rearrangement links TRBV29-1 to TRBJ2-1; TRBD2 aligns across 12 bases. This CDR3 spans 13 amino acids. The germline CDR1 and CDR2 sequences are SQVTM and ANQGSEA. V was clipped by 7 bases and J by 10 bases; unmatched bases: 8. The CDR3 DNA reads TGCAGCGCTAGACTAGCGGGAGTTGTGGAGCAGTTCTTC. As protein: CSARLAGVVEQFF.

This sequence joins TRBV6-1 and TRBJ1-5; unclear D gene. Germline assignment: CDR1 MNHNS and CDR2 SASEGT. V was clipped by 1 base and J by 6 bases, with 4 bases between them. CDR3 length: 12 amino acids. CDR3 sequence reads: CASSEGFQPQHF. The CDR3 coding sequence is TGTGCCAGCAGTGAAGGTTTTCAGCCCCAGCATTTT.

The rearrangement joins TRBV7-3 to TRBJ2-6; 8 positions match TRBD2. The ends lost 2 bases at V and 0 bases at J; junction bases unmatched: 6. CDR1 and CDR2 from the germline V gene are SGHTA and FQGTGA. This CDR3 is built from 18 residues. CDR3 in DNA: TGTGCCAGCAGCTTACTTGGGACTAGGGTCTCTGGGGCCAACGTCCTGACTTTC. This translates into CASSLLGTRVSGANVLTF.

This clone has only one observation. The CDR3 DNA sequence: TGCGCCAGCAGCAGATACAGCGATCCCTACGAGCAGTACTTC. This translates into CASSRYSDPYEQYF. This sequence joins TRBV4-1 and TRBJ2-7; D ambiguous. From germline, CDR1 is MGHRA and CDR2 YSYEKL. Between the trimmed V and J ends, which lost 5 bases and 2 bases, there was a span of 13 bases. The CDR3 spans 14 residues.

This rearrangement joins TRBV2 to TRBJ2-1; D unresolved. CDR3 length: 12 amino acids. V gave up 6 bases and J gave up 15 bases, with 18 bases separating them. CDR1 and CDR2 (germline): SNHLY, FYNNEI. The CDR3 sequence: CASSASDLRLFF. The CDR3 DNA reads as TGTGCCAGCAGCGCGTCTGACCTGCGATTGTTCTTC. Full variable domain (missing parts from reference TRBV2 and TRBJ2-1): EPEVTQTPSHQVTQMGQEVILRCVPISNHLYFYWYRQILGQKVEFLVSFYNNEISEKSEIFDDQFSVERPDGSNFTLKIRSTKLEDSAMYFCASSASDLRLFFGPGTRLTVL.

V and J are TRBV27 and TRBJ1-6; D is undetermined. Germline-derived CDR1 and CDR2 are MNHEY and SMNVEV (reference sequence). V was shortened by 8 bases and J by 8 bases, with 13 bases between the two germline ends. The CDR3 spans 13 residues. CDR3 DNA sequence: TGTGCCAGCTCGGCCAAACTAGATTCACCCCTCCACTTT. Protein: CASSAKLDSPLHF.

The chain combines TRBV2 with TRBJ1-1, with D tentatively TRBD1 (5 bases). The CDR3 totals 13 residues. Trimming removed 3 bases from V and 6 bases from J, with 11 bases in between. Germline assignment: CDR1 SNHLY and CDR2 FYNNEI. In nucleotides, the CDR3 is TGTGCCAGCAGTGATCCCGGGGCGTCTGAAGCTTTCTTT. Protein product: CASSDPGASEAFF.

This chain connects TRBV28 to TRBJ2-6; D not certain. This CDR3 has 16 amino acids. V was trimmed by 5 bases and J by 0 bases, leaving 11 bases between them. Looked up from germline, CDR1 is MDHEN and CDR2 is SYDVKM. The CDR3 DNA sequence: TGTGCCAGCAGTCCCCTCACGGACTCTGGGGCCAACGTCCTGACTTTC. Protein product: CASSPLTDSGANVLTF.

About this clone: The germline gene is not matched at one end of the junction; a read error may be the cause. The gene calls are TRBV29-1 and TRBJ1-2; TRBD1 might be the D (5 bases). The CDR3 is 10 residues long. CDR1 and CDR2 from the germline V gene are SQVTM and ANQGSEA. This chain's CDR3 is CSVEGAGYTF. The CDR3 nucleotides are TGCAGCGTGGAAGGGGCTGGCTACACCTTC.

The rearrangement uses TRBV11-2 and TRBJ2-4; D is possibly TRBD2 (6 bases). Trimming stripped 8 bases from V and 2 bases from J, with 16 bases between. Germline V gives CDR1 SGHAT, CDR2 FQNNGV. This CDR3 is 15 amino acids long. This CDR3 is CASRGLGRTKNIQYF. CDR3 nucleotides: TGTGCCAGCCGGGGGTTAGGACGGACCAAAAACATTCAGTACTTC.

This CDR3 reads CSAYQGDTGELFF. The CDR3 coding sequence is TGCAGCGCTTACCAGGGGGACACCGGGGAGCTGTTTTTT. V usage is TRBV29-1 and J usage is TRBJ2-2, with 7 bases aligning to TRBD1. Germline V lookup: CDR1 SQVTM, CDR2 ANQGSEA. Trimming cost V 7 bases and J 3 bases; bases outside gene matches: 5. This CDR3 has 13 residues.

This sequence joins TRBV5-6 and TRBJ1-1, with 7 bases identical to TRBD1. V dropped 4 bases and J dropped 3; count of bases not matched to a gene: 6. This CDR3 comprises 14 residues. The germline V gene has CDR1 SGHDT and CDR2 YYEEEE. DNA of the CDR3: TGTGCCAGCAGCCGCAGGGGGTATGACACTGAAGCTTTCTTT. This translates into CASSRRGYDTEAFF.

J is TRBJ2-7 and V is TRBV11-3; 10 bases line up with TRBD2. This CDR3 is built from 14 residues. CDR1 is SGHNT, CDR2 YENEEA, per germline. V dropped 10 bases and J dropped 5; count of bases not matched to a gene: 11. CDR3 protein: CAIRKLAGDDEQYF. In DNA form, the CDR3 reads TGTGCCATCAGAAAGCTAGCGGGGGACGACGAGCAGTACTTC. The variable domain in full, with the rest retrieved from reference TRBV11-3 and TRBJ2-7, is EAGVVQSPRYKIIEKKQPVAFWCNPISGHNTLYWYLQNLGQGPELLIRYENEEAVDDSQLPKDRFSAERLKGVDSTLKIQPAELGDSAVYLCAIRKLAGDDEQYFGPGTRLTVT.

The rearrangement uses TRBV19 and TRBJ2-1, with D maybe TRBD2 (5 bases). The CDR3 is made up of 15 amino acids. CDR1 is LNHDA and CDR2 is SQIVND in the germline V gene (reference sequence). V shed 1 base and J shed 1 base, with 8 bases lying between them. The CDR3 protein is CASSIAGRSYNEQFF. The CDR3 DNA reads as TGTGCCAGTAGTATAGCGGGAAGGTCCTACAATGAGCAGTTCTTC.

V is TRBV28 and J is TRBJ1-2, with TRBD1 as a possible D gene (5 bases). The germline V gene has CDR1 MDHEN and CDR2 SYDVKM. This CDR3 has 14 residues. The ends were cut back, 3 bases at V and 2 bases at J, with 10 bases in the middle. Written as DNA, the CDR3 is TGTGCCAGCAGTTTTAGACAGACGAACTATGGCTACACCTTC. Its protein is CASSFRQTNYGYTF.

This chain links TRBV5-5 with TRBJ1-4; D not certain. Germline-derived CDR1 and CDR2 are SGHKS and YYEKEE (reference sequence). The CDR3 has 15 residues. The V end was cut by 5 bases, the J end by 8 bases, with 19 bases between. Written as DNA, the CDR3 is TGTGCCAGCAGTACCTCCTTGGGCAGGAGGGAAAAACTGTTTTTT. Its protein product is CASSTSLGRREKLFF.

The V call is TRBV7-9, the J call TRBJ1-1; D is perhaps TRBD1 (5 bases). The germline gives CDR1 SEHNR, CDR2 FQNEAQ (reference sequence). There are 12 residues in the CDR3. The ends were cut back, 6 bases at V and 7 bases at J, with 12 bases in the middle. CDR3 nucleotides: TGTGCCAGCAGTCCGATGGGGGATGAAGCTTTCTTT. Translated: CASSPMGDEAFF.

The CDR3 DNA is TGCGCCAGCAGCCAAGTAGTGACTGGGTACACCGGGGAGCTGTTTTTT. This translates into CASSQVVTGYTGELFF. This chain uses TRBV4-1 with TRBJ2-2, with no clear D. The germline V gene encodes CDR1 MGHRA and CDR2 YSYEKL. The CDR3 runs 16 residues. V lost 1 base and J 3 bases, leaving 12 bases between the germline ends.

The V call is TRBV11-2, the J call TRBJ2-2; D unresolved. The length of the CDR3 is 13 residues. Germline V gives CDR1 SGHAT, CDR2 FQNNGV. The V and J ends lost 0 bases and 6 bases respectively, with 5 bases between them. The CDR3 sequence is CASSLELSGELFF. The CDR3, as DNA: TGTGCCAGCAGCTTAGAATTATCCGGGGAGCTGTTTTTT.

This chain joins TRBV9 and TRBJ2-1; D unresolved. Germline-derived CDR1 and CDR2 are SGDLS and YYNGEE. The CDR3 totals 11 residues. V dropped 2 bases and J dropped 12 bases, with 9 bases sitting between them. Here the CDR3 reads CASSVWGRQFF. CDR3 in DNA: TGTGCCAGCAGCGTGTGGGGAAGGCAGTTCTTC.

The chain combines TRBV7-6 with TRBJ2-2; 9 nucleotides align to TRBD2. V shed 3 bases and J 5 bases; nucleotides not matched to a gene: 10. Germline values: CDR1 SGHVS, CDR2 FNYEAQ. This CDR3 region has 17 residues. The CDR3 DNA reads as TGTGCCAGCAGCTTCCCAAAGCGGGGGGCAGGGACCGGGGAGCTGTTTTTT. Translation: CASSFPKRGAGTGELFF.

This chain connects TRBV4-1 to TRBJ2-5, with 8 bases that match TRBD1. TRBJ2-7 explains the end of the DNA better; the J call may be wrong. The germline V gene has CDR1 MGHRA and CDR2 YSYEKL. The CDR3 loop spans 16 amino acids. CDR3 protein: CASSQAPGTGFYEQYF. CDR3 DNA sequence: TGCGCCAGCAGCCAAGCTCCCGGGACAGGATTCTACGAGCAGTACTTC.

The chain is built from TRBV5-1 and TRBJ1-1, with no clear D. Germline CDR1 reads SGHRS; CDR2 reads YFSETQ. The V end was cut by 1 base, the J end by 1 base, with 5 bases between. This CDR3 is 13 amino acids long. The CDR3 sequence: CASSLTGNTEAFF. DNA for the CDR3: TGCGCCAGCAGCTTGACGGGGAACACTGAAGCTTTCTTT.

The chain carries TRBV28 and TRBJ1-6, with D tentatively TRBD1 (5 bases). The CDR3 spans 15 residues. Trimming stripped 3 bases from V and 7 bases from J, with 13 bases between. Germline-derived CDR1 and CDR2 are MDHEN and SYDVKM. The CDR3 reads CASSFERGGNSPLHF. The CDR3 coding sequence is TGTGCCAGCAGTTTCGAGCGGGGGGGAAATTCACCCCTCCACTTT.